Given below is one T cell receptor beta chain in context. The sample belongs to a study of T cell changes during pregnancy in multiple sclerosis. Germline V lookup: CDR1 LNHNV, CDR2 YYDKDF (reference sequence). The CDR3 is made up of 16 amino acids. Trimming cost V 1 base and J 2 bases, with 12 bases left between them. Assay used: immunoSEQ multiplex PCR; TCRdb lists only in-frame clones, some missing. The repertoire has roughly 69,000 clones, 90% to 95% of them found once; the top ten carry 1.4% to 1.5%. The gene calls are TRBV15 and TRBJ1-5; D possibly corresponds to TRBD1 (6 bases). The origin of this receptor is a female donor with multiple sclerosis, enrolled in a pregnancy study. Source: peripheral blood, taken in the second trimester of pregnancy. The CDR3 coding sequence is TGTGCCACCAGCAGAGGACAGGAGGTCGGCAATCAGCCCCAGCATTTT. Translating it yields CATSRGQEVGNQPQHF.